The 19 T cell receptor beta chains presented below share a single source sample, sequenced in a study of early T cells in non-severe SARS-CoV-2 infection. Each CDR3 protein is one row after TCRdb ran MiXCR on the 5' RACE reads. This sample has approximately 89,000 distinct CDR3 sequences, with over 11% found just once. Sequenced sample: whole blood. These receptors all stem from an adult who was a healthcare worker with PCR-confirmed SARS-CoV-2 infection or an uninfected control (not recorded which).

The V and J genes are TRBV2 and TRBJ2-7; D might be TRBD2 (9 bases). Germline V gives CDR1 SNHLY, CDR2 FYNNEI. V lost 0 bases and J 7 bases, leaving 16 bases between the germline ends. The CDR3 spans 15 residues. CDR3 protein: CASSEAASGDREQYF. The CDR3 nucleotides read TGTGCCAGCAGTGAAGCGGCTAGCGGGGACAGGGAGCAGTACTTC. Using reference TRBV2 and TRBJ2-7 for the parts outside the CDR3, the full variable domain is EPEVTQTPSHQVTQMGQEVILRCVPISNHLYFYWYRQILGQKVEFLVSFYNNEISEKSEIFDDQFSVERPDGSNFTLKIRSTKLEDSAMYFCASSEAASGDREQYFGPGTRLTVT.

This clonotype was counted a few times. The chain uses TRBV20-1 and TRBJ2-5; 8 bases align to TRBD2. The germline gives CDR1 DFQATT, CDR2 SNEGSKA (reference sequence). The CDR3 runs to 12 residues. V was pared by 3 bases and J by 5 bases, with 2 bases of the junction left unmatched. The CDR3 region has the DNA TGCAGTGCTAGCGGGGGGGATGAGACCCAGTACTTC. Translation: CSASGGDETQYF.

This clonotype was seen a few times. The gene calls are TRBV2 and TRBJ2-7, with D perhaps matching TRBD1 (6 bases). The germline gives CDR1 SNHLY, CDR2 FYNNEI. V was cut by 5 bases and J by 5 bases, with 13 bases left in between. The CDR3 has 13 amino acids. In DNA, the CDR3 is TGTGCCAGCAGTCCCAGGGGTGCCCACGAGCAGTACTTC. Translation gives CASSPRGAHEQYF.

This clonotype came up a few times. The chain has TRBV19 and TRBJ2-2; TRBD1 matches 7 bases. The CDR3 is made up of 14 amino acids. Germline V CDR1 and CDR2: LNHDA, SQIVND (reference sequence). Unmatched junction bases numbered 9, after V lost 7 bases and J lost 7 bases. CDR3 sequence: CASMGRGQNGELFF. The DNA for the CDR3 is TGTGCCAGTATGGGTAGGGGGCAGAACGGGGAGCTGTTTTTT.

This chain joins TRBV27 and TRBJ1-5; the D gene is possibly TRBD1 (5 bases). There are 17 residues in the CDR3. The V gene's germline CDR1 is MNHEY and CDR2 SMNVEV (reference sequence). Between the trimmed V and J ends, which lost 5 bases and 3 bases, there was a span of 20 bases. CDR3 in amino acids: CASSRYGGLRNNQPQHF. CDR3 sequence (DNA): TGTGCCAGCAGTAGGTATGGGGGGTTGAGGAACAATCAGCCCCAGCATTTT.

The chain couples TRBV3-1 to TRBJ2-7; 7 bases agree with TRBD2. Trimming at V came to 3 bases and at J to 6 bases, leaving 11 bases not matched to a gene. This CDR3 region has 15 residues. Germline CDR1 LGHDT, CDR2 YNNKEL (reference sequence). As DNA, the CDR3 is TGTGCCAGCAGCCAGGGCGGCGGCGGGAGAATCGAGCAGTACTTC. This gives the protein CASSQGGGGRIEQYF.

In this sample, this clonotype turned up many times. The chain recombines TRBV28 with TRBJ2-7; D is perhaps TRBD2 (6 bases). This CDR3 is built from 14 residues. Germline CDR1 is MDHEN and CDR2 is SYDVKM. The V end was cut by 6 bases, the J end by 3 bases, with 15 bases between. DNA of the CDR3: TGTGCCAGCAGGACCGGGGGTAGTATCTACGAGCAGTACTTC. It is translated as CASRTGGSIYEQYF.

This rearrangement joins TRBV5-6 to TRBJ2-7; no firm D call. Germline assignment: CDR1 SGHDT and CDR2 YYEEEE. The CDR3 has 13 residues. V was pared by 0 bases and J by 3 bases, with 7 bases between. The CDR3 protein is CASSLGRFYEQYF. CDR3 bases: TGTGCCAGCAGCTTGGGACGGTTCTACGAGCAGTACTTC.

This clonotype was observed a handful of times. The genes are TRBV12-3 or TRBV12-4 and TRBJ1-5, with a tentative D call TRBD1 (5 bases). Between the trimmed V and J ends, which lost 1 base and 4 bases, there was a span of 14 bases. The CDR3 has 16 amino acids. The CDR3 DNA reads TGTGCCAGCAGTTTAGGGTCGACAGCGGGGAATCAGCCCCAGCATTTT. Protein: CASSLGSTAGNQPQHF.

In its sample, this clonotype was seen a few times. The V gene is TRBV7-2, the J gene TRBJ2-7; D unclear. CDR1 is SGHTA and CDR2 is FQGNSA in the germline V gene. Between the trimmed V and J ends, which lost 3 bases and 3 bases, there was a span of 15 bases. This CDR3 has 15 amino acids. CDR3: CASSFGMGSSYEQYF. The CDR3 DNA follows: TGTGCCAGCAGCTTCGGTATGGGTAGCAGCTACGAGCAGTACTTC.

Only a few counts were recorded for this clonotype. The chain links TRBV18 to TRBJ2-7; perhaps D is TRBD1 or TRBD2 (5 bases each). The germline gives CDR1 KGHSH, CDR2 LQKENI. V shed 6 bases and J shed 6 bases, with 12 bases lying between them. The CDR3 spans 12 residues. The CDR3, as DNA: TGTGCCAGCTCCCCTGGGGGAACCGAGCAGTACTTC. Its protein is CASSPGGTEQYF. The full variable domain, rest sourced from reference TRBV18 and TRBJ2-7, is NAGVMQNPRHLVRRRGQEARLRCSPMKGHSHVYWYRQLPEEGLKFMVYLQKENIIDESGMPKERFSAEFPKEGPSILRIQQVVRGDSAAYFCASSPGGTEQYFGPGTRLTVT.

The table lists this clonotype with a few counts. The V gene is TRBV18, the J gene TRBJ1-1; D perhaps matches TRBD1 (5 bases). Germline lookup yields CDR1 KGHSH and CDR2 LQKENI. The CDR3 contains 15 residues. Deletions cut 3 bases from V and 1 base from J, with 12 bases between. CDR3 sequence (DNA): TGTGCCAGCTCACCCACAGGCTCTTCGAACACTGAAGCTTTCTTT. This codes for CASSPTGSSNTEAFF.

The V call is TRBV5-6, the J call TRBJ2-5; D is uncertain. CDR3 length: 16 residues. Germline CDR1 SGHDT, CDR2 YYEEEE. Trimming stripped 4 bases from V and 7 bases from J, with 23 bases between. The CDR3, as DNA: TGTGCCAGCAGCAGACAAGTGACGGGCGGAAGAGGGACCCAGTACTTC. This codes for CASSRQVTGGRGTQYF.

The chain has TRBV12-3 or TRBV12-4 and TRBJ2-3, with D perhaps matching TRBD2 (5 bases). Trimming removed 3 bases from V and 4 bases from J, with 11 bases in between. This CDR3 is 14 amino acids long. The CDR3 sequence: CASSLSAAPDTQYF. The DNA of the CDR3 is TGTGCCAGCAGTTTGTCAGCGGCTCCAGATACGCAGTATTTT.

The chain couples TRBV28 to TRBJ1-6; TRBD1 matches at 9 bases. The V gene end was trimmed by 4 bases and the J gene end by 9 bases; junction bases not matched to a gene: 4. The CDR3 has 14 amino acids. Germline V CDR1 and CDR2: MDHEN, SYDVKM. The CDR3 sequence: CASSYRGPGSPLHF. CDR3 in DNA: TGTGCCAGCAGTTACAGGGGGCCGGGTTCACCCCTCCACTTT.

The CDR3 reads CASSYQGAHYGYTF. In DNA form, the CDR3 reads TGTGCCAGCAGTTACCAGGGGGCGCACTATGGCTACACCTTC. The chain uses TRBV6-6 and TRBJ1-2; 8 bases agree with TRBD1. The CDR3 extends over 14 amino acids. V shed 2 bases, J shed 3 bases, and the junction held 2 bases outside the gene matches. The germline gives CDR1 MNHNY, CDR2 SVGAGI (reference sequence).

This clonotype was counted between two and nine times. The V gene is TRBV10-3, the J gene TRBJ2-3; D might be TRBD1 or TRBD2, each matching 5 bases. Germline-derived CDR1 and CDR2 are ENHRY and SYGVKD. Trimming took 1 base from V and 3 from J, leaving 5 bases between them. This CDR3 has 13 amino acids. CDR3 in amino acids: CAISEWGTDTQYF. The CDR3 DNA follows: TGTGCCATCAGTGAGTGGGGGACAGATACGCAGTATTTT.

This clonotype was picked up many times. The rearrangement links TRBV7-6 to TRBJ2-3; TRBD1 matches at 7 bases. This CDR3 has 17 amino acids. The germline CDR1 and CDR2 sequences are SGHVS and FNYEAQ. The trim removed 5 bases at V and 4 bases at J, leaving 15 bases unmatched. CDR3 residues: CASSRGRQGKIADTQYF. The CDR3, as DNA: TGTGCCAGCAGCAGAGGGCGACAGGGCAAAATAGCAGATACGCAGTATTTT. Complete variable domain (other parts from reference TRBV7-6 and TRBJ2-3): GAGVSQSPRYKVTKRGQDVALRCDPISGHVSLYWYRQALGQGPEFLTYFNYEAQQDKSGLPNDRFSAERPEGSISTLTIQRTEQRDSAMYRCASSRGRQGKIADTQYFGPGTRLTVL.

This clonotype was detected a few times. The genes are TRBV7-6 and TRBJ2-3; 12 bases agree with TRBD1. Losses at the gene ends were 3 bases for V and 6 bases for J; bases not matched to a gene: 4. The CDR3 loop spans 15 amino acids. Germline V CDR1 and CDR2: SGHVS, FNYEAQ. CDR3 sequence (DNA): TGTGCCAGCAGCTTGGCCGGGACAGGGGGCGATACGCAGTATTTT. It yields the protein CASSLAGTGGDTQYF.